Listed below are T cell receptor beta chains from one sample, sequenced in a study of T cell responses to AZD1222 COVID-19 vaccine. TCRdb keeps only in-frame clones here, not all; method: immunoSEQ multiplex PCR. The data contain approximately 150,000 clones, approximately 90% of them singletons. The sequences come from peripheral blood, collected on day 0 of AZD1222 vaccination. The receptors were gathered from an adult in good health. The CDR3 runs from the conserved cysteine through the conserved F or W. The D gene is left open where the match is weak. Clone size, where shown, is once, few, many, or a class for clones that have expanded.

CDR3aa: CASSESRGAYTEAFF; CDR3nt: TGCGCCAGCAGTGAGTCAAGGGGTGCGTACACTGAAGCTTTCTTT; v_gene: TRBV10-1; d_gene: .; abundance: .; j_gene: TRBJ1-1
CDR3aa: CASSSIYLDSINTGELFF; CDR3nt: TGTGCCAGCAGTTCGATATACCTAGACAGTATCAACACCGGGGAGCTGTTTTTT; v_gene: TRBV27; d_gene: .; abundance: .; j_gene: TRBJ2-2
CDR3aa: CASSSLQGYSYEQYF; CDR3nt: TGTGCCAGCAGCTCCCTCCAGGGTTACTCCTACGAGCAGTACTTC; v_gene: TRBV5-6; d_gene: .; abundance: .; j_gene: TRBJ2-7
CDR3aa: CASSLSFSEQYF; CDR3nt: TGTGCCAGCAGTTTATCCTTTTCCGAGCAGTACTTC; v_gene: TRBV28; d_gene: .; abundance: .; j_gene: TRBJ2-7
CDR3aa: CAWIDRLNTEAFF; CDR3nt: TGTGCCTGGATAGACCGTTTGAACACTGAAGCTTTCTTT; v_gene: TRBV30; d_gene: .; abundance: .; j_gene: TRBJ1-1
CDR3aa: CASSLADGMSQHF; CDR3nt: TGTGCCAGCAGTTTAGCGGACGGAATGTCCCAGCATTTT; v_gene: TRBV28; d_gene: .; abundance: .; j_gene: TRBJ1-5
CDR3aa: CASSQSGRALDEQYF; CDR3nt: TGTGCCAGCAGCCAAAGCGGGAGAGCTTTGGACGAGCAGTACTTC; v_gene: TRBV7-2; d_gene: TRBD2; abundance: .; j_gene: TRBJ2-7
CDR3aa: CASSQESRVAYEQYF; CDR3nt: TGCGCCAGCAGCCAAGAATCTAGGGTAGCCTACGAGCAGTACTTC; v_gene: TRBV4-1; d_gene: .; abundance: .; j_gene: TRBJ2-7
CDR3aa: CASSLSGGYNEQFF; CDR3nt: TGTGCCAGCAGCCTCAGCGGGGGCTACAATGAGCAGTTCTTC; v_gene: TRBV14; d_gene: TRBD2; abundance: .; j_gene: TRBJ2-1
CDR3aa: CASSLERRSMNTEAFF; CDR3nt: TGTGCCAGCAGCTTGGAAAGGAGGTCCATGAACACTGAAGCTTTCTTT; v_gene: TRBV5-4; d_gene: .; abundance: .; j_gene: TRBJ1-1
CDR3aa: CASSLDMNTEAFF; CDR3nt: TGTGCCAGCAGTTTAGACATGAACACTGAAGCTTTCTTT; v_gene: TRBV28; d_gene: .; abundance: .; j_gene: TRBJ1-1
CDR3aa: CASSYSSQGVYEQYF; CDR3nt: TGTGCCAGCAGTTACTCATCCCAGGGGGTCTACGAGCAGTACTTC; v_gene: TRBV6-5; d_gene: TRBD1; abundance: .; j_gene: TRBJ2-7
CDR3aa: CASSQEKGLAVTYNEQFF; CDR3nt: TGTGCCAGCAGCCAAGAGAAGGGACTAGCGGTGACCTACAATGAGCAGTTCTTC; v_gene: TRBV14; d_gene: TRBD2; abundance: few; j_gene: TRBJ2-1
CDR3aa: CSVRLTGANVLTF; CDR3nt: TGCAGCGTACGCCTCACTGGGGCCAACGTCCTGACTTTC; v_gene: TRBV29-1; d_gene: .; abundance: .; j_gene: TRBJ2-6
CDR3aa: CASTLGGGYSNQPQHF; CDR3nt: TGTGCCAGCACCCTGGGGGGGGGCTATAGCAATCAGCCCCAGCATTTT; v_gene: TRBV28; d_gene: .; abundance: once; j_gene: TRBJ1-5
CDR3aa: CASGRDGRLARETQYF; CDR3nt: TGTGCCAGCGGGAGGGACGGCAGGCTAGCGCGAGAGACCCAGTACTTC; v_gene: TRBV2; d_gene: TRBD2; abundance: once; j_gene: TRBJ2-5
CDR3aa: CASSPVETLGNTIYF; CDR3nt: TGTGCCAGCTCACCAGTCGAGACGTTGGGAAACACCATATATTTT; v_gene: TRBV18; d_gene: .; abundance: few; j_gene: TRBJ1-3
CDR3aa: CASSLGGAYNQPQHF; CDR3nt: TGTGCCAGCAGTTTAGGGGGGGCCTACAATCAGCCCCAGCATTTT; v_gene: TRBV28; d_gene: .; abundance: .; j_gene: TRBJ1-5
CDR3aa: CASTKRSENQPQHF; CDR3nt: TGTGCCAGCACCAAAAGAAGTGAGAATCAGCCCCAGCATTTT; v_gene: TRBV6-6; d_gene: .; abundance: .; j_gene: TRBJ1-5